This entry concerns a single TCR beta chain. What it binds is unknown. Here immunoSEQ multiplex PCR was the method, and the copy in TCRdb shows in-frame clones only, minus some. The sample holds about 120,000 clones, 86% seen once. The donors were members of the approximately 120-subject validation cohort (separate from the roughly 700-subject first cohort). The source of the sample is a study of cytomegalovirus exposure and HLA in healthy donors. Study observations and caveats: The investigators catalogued 150 to 200 TCR beta chains as cytomegalovirus-associated. Diagnosis of cytomegalovirus status made by the classifier reportedly showed high specificity and sensitivity. The authors confirmed in vitro that three CMV-associated chains were specific for CMV antigens.

This CDR3 has 14 residues. Looked up from germline, CDR1 is SQVTM and CDR2 is ANQGSEA. Trimming took off 0 bases at V and 3 bases at J, with 11 bases between the two ends. V and J are TRBV29-1 and TRBJ1-2; a weak D match, TRBD1 (6 bases). This clonotype originated in a man aged 18 to 29 in good health and CMV-seronegative. Sequencing used PBMCs. The CDR3 nucleotides read TGCAGCGTTGAAGATTTTCAGGGGCACTATGGCTACACCTTC. Translating it yields CSVEDFQGHYGYTF.